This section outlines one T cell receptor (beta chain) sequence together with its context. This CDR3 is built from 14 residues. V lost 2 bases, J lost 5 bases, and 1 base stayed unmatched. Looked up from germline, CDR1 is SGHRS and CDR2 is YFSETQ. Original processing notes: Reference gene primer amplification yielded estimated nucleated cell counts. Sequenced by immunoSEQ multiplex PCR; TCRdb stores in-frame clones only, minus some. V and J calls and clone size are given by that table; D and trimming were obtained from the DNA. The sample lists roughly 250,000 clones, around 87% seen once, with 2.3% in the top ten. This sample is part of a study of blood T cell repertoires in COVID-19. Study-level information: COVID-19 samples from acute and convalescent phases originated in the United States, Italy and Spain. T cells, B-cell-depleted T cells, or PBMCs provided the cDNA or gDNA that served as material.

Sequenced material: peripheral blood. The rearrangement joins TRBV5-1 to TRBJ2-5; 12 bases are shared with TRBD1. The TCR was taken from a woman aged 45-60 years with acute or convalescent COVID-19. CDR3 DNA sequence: TGCGCCAGCAGCTTTGGGACAGGGGGCGAGACCCAGTACTTC. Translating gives CASSFGTGGETQYF.